This TCR beta chain was sequenced for a study of beta chain features in type 1 diabetes. Study-wide background: Patients and healthy donors were similar in age, gender and cell yields.

CDR3 length: 14 amino acids. Germline CDR1 SGHRS, CDR2 YFSETQ. Unmatched junction bases numbered 9, after V lost 7 bases and J lost 5 bases. This clone has just a few counts. Its antigen is still unknown. Study-level points and caveats: HLA influence on TCRB rearrangement stayed unresolved here. Type 1 diabetes patients had moderately but significantly shorter TCRB CDR3s in all four CD4+ subsets.

The entirety of the isolated RNA underwent reverse transcription, so expressed TCRB transcripts were sequenced. About 3.3 million reads, on average, came from each naive, central memory and regulatory T cell sample. The method was immunoSEQ multiplex PCR; TCRdb's version includes in-frame clones alone and lacks a portion of them. The sample records some 700,000 clones, roughly an eighth being singletons. The sequence was collected from a young man with type 1 diabetes. The V gene is TRBV5-1, the J gene TRBJ2-7, with 10 bases lining up with TRBD1. Sample: naive CD4+ T cells from blood. This CDR3 reads CASSPGQGFNEQYF. The CDR3 DNA is TGCGCCAGCTCCCCGGGACAGGGGTTCAACGAGCAGTACTTC.